The clone carrying this T cell receptor (beta chain) was seen a few times. Germline CDR1 is SNHLY and CDR2 is FYNNEI. This CDR3 is built from 17 residues. With 7 bases removed from V and 10 bases from J, the gap between germline ends came to 29 bases. This specimen comes from a study of identical twins. One entry per CDR3 protein results from TCRdb running MiXCR on the 5' RACE reads. The profile covers approximately 680,000 distinct CDR3 sequences, with under 8.5% appearing a single time and 1.6% taken by the ten largest. This same sample was also part of a study on yellow fever vaccine responses in identical twins.

Material for sequencing was PBMCs. This rearrangement joins TRBV2 to TRBJ2-1; the D is unclear. The sequence was obtained from a young woman in good health. CDR3 sequence (DNA): TGTGCCAGCACTACAAAGCCCCTGGGGTGGGCGGCCAGGGAGCAGTTCTTC. As protein: CASTTKPLGWAAREQFF. Together with reference TRBV2 and TRBJ2-1, the CDR3 gives the full variable domain: EPEVTQTPSHQVTQMGQEVILRCVPISNHLYFYWYRQILGQKVEFLVSFYNNEISEKSEIFDDQFSVERPDGSNFTLKIRSTKLEDSAMYFCASTTKPLGWAAREQFFGPGTRLTVL.